Listed below are T cell receptor beta chains from one sample, sequenced in a study of OX40 agonist ivuxolimab in advanced cancers. The repertoire was sequenced with immunoSEQ multiplex PCR; TCRdb's copy has only in-frame clones and lacks some. The sample gives about 23,000 clones, roughly 77% of which show up once; more than 15% is in the top ten. Here the sequenced sample was CD4+ or CD8+ T cells sorted from blood, taken in a trial of the OX40 agonist ivuxolimab. The receptors were gathered from an adult with an advanced solid tumor such as melanoma, head and neck, liver or kidney cancer. CDR3s leave out the opening cysteine and the closing phenylalanine or tryptophan. A D gene is named only where the DNA matches it firmly.

CDR3aa,j_gene,v_gene,d_gene
ASSRPGTGKANEQF,TRBJ2-1,TRBV7-2,TRBD1
ASSQDFTGAGELF,TRBJ2-2,TRBV4-2,TRBD1
ASGGAQTNQPQH,TRBJ1-5,TRBV28,.
ASVGGGATQY,TRBJ2-3,TRBV6-6,TRBD2
ASSDSFAGMGEQY,TRBJ2-7,TRBV6-4,.
SVEPARGVGNTEAF,TRBJ1-1,TRBV29-1,.
AIRIRTVKSYEQY,TRBJ2-7,TRBV10-3,.
ASSSGVTNTEAF,TRBJ1-1,TRBV7-2,.
ASSYSRDRGWSPLH,TRBJ1-6,TRBV6-5,TRBD1
ASSLGTGEGTDTQY,TRBJ2-3,TRBV19,TRBD1
AISDKEGINEKLF,TRBJ1-4,TRBV10-3,.
ATSVTGGEAQY,TRBJ2-5,TRBV15,TRBD1
ASRRTGSHQPQH,TRBJ1-5,TRBV6-5,.
ASSLSQRRD,TRBJ1-1,TRBV28,.
ASSPLSTTIY,TRBJ1-3,TRBV14,.
ASSWTVQASPLH,TRBJ1-6,TRBV6-5,.
ASSQEAGTQY,TRBJ2-5,TRBV4-1,.
ASSSRRSGGINEQF,TRBJ2-1,TRBV6-5,TRBD2
ASSLGLGNYEQY,TRBJ2-7,TRBV7-9,.
ASTRGDGSYEQY,TRBJ2-7,TRBV23-1,TRBD2
ASSVATRNSPLH,TRBJ1-6,TRBV9,.